Here is one T cell receptor (beta chain) with its context. The entry originates in a study of control samples from healthy donors and cancer patients. The CDR3 runs 12 residues. Germline assignment: CDR1 KGHSH and CDR2 LQKENI. Trimming shortened V by 6 bases and J by 7 bases, and 12 bases separated the two germline ends. Using immunoSEQ multiplex PCR, the repertoire was profiled, and TCRdb retains in-frame clones only, with some absent. The sample contains 150,000 to 200,000 clones, 96% of which appear only once. J is TRBJ1-2 and V is TRBV18, with no clear D. Specimen: blood. The receptor's source is a young woman in good health. CDR3 nucleotide sequence: TGTGCCAGCTCCAACCGGGGTTCTGGCTACACCTTC. It codes for CASSNRGSGYTF.